The 12 T cell receptor beta chains given below trace back to one sample, sequenced in a study of immune cell composition in non-small cell lung cancer. The protocol was immunoSEQ multiplex PCR, while the TCRdb copy is restricted to in-frame clones and leaves out a portion. The table lists around 9,700 clones, almost 70% of them singletons. Material: lung tumor tissue. Source of these receptors: a human donor with non-small cell lung cancer.

The rearrangement links TRBV7-2 to TRBJ2-4; 11 bases are shared with TRBD2. The CDR3 totals 15 residues. V was pared by 3 bases and J by 3 bases, with 1 base of the junction left unmatched. Germline values: CDR1 SGHTA, CDR2 FQGNSA. The CDR3 reads CASSFTSGGKNIQYF. The CDR3 DNA reads TGTGCCAGCAGCTTTACTAGCGGGGGCAAAAACATTCAGTACTTC.

The rearrangement uses TRBV6-6 and TRBJ1-5; D might be TRBD1 (6 bases). The CDR3 contains 15 residues. Trimming took 3 bases from V and 1 from J, leaving 10 bases between them. Looked up from germline, CDR1 is MNHNY and CDR2 is SVGAGI (reference sequence). The CDR3 reads CASSYGGGSNQPQHF. CDR3 nucleotide sequence: TGTGCCAGCAGTTATGGGGGCGGGAGCAATCAGCCCCAGCATTTT.

This clone has just a few counts. This CDR3 reads CASSELREQNVETQYF. In DNA form, the CDR3 reads TGTGCCAGCAGTGAATTGCGGGAACAAAACGTCGAGACCCAGTACTTC. The chain recombines TRBV2 with TRBJ2-5; TRBD2 is a possible D gene (6 bases). Germline V CDR1 and CDR2: SNHLY, FYNNEI. This CDR3 has 16 amino acids. The germline V and J ends were trimmed by 2 bases and 5 bases, with 18 bases remaining between them.

The V and J genes are TRBV9 and TRBJ2-3; 9 nucleotides agree with TRBD1. Looked up from germline, CDR1 is SGDLS and CDR2 is YYNGEE. J was trimmed by 0 bases and V by 3 bases; bases with no gene match: 11. The CDR3 is 18 residues long. CDR3 protein: CASSERTSTGGSTDTQYF. DNA of the CDR3: TGTGCCAGCAGCGAGAGGACCTCGACAGGGGGAAGCACAGATACGCAGTATTTT.

This clone has just one count. The gene calls are TRBV5-6 and TRBJ1-1; D unclear. V was clipped by 2 bases and J by 2 bases, with 13 bases between them. Germline V gene lookup returns CDR1 SGHDT and CDR2 YYEEEE. This CDR3 comprises 15 residues. The chain's CDR3 is CASSLGGGPNTEAFF. CDR3 DNA: TGTGCCAGCAGCTTAGGCGGCGGACCCAACACTGAAGCTTTCTTT.

The chain has TRBV6-6 and TRBJ1-2; D not resolved. Looked up from germline, CDR1 is MNHNY and CDR2 is SVGAGI (reference sequence). V lost 2 bases and J 4 bases, leaving 11 bases between the germline ends. The CDR3 is 14 amino acids. CDR3 amino acids: CASSYGRGSYGYTF. DNA for the CDR3: TGTGCCAGCAGTTACGGCCGAGGGAGCTATGGCTACACCTTC.

The J gene is TRBJ1-2, the V gene TRBV5-4; possible D gene TRBD1, 5 bases. The germline CDR1 and CDR2 sequences are SGHNT and YYREEE (reference sequence). Trimming removed 3 bases at V and 7 bases at J, with 10 bases between. The CDR3 totals 12 residues. The CDR3 sequence is CASSWDGIGYTF. The CDR3 DNA reads TGTGCCAGCAGCTGGGACGGGATTGGCTACACCTTC.

The chain uses TRBV7-2 and TRBJ1-5, with D perhaps TRBD1 (5 bases). The CDR3 loop spans 14 amino acids. The germline V and J ends were trimmed by 6 bases and 6 bases, with 15 bases remaining between them. Germline V gene lookup returns CDR1 SGHTA and CDR2 FQGNSA. Written as DNA, the CDR3 is TGTGCCAGCAGTTTCCGGGGGGACGCTCAGCCCCAGCATTTT. As protein: CASSFRGDAQPQHF.

J is TRBJ1-1 and V is TRBV6-1; no clear D. The CDR3 is 13 amino acids. Looked up from germline, CDR1 is MNHNS and CDR2 is SASEGT. Trimming left V 6 bases short and J 0 bases short, with 8 bases between. This CDR3 reads CASRRNMNTEAFF. In DNA, the CDR3 is TGTGCCAGCAGAAGGAATATGAACACTGAAGCTTTCTTT.

The chain combines TRBV20-1 with TRBJ2-4; maybe TRBD2 (6 bases). This CDR3 region has 11 residues. Trimming left V 6 bases short and J 9 bases short, with 12 bases between. Per the germline V gene, CDR1 is DFQATT and CDR2 is SNEGSKA (reference sequence). CDR3 sequence: CSAEGKSIQYF. CDR3 in DNA: TGCAGTGCGGAGGGGAAGTCCATTCAGTACTTC.

V usage is TRBV14 and J usage is TRBJ1-6; D is unclear. The V gene's germline CDR1 is SGHDN and CDR2 FVKESK. Trimming left V 1 base short and J 8 bases short, with 9 bases between. The CDR3 loop spans 14 amino acids. The DNA of the CDR3 is TGTGCCAGCAGCCAAGGCCGGGAATATTCACCCCTCCACTTT. It translates to CASSQGREYSPLHF.

This clone was observed a handful of times. V and J are TRBV2 and TRBJ2-5; 9 bases are a match to TRBD2. Per the germline V gene, CDR1 is SNHLY and CDR2 is FYNNEI. Trimming removed 6 bases from V and 9 bases from J; junction bases left unmatched: 11. This CDR3 spans 14 amino acids. The DNA of the CDR3 is TGTGCCAGCAGCCTAGGGCGGGAGGGAGGGTCCCAGTACTTC. The encoded protein is CASSLGREGGSQYF. The full variable domain, its missing parts supplied by reference TRBV2 and TRBJ2-5, is EPEVTQTPSHQVTQMGQEVILRCVPISNHLYFYWYRQILGQKVEFLVSFYNNEISEKSEIFDDQFSVERPDGSNFTLKIRSTKLEDSAMYFCASSLGREGGSQYFGPGTRLLVL.